This T cell receptor beta chain was sequenced during a study of blood T cell repertoires in COVID-19. In the source study's methods: Reference gene primer amplification in the assay estimated nucleated cell counts. The table came from immunoSEQ multiplex PCR; TCRdb's copy has only in-frame clones and leaves some out. The DNA was the basis for D and trimming; V, J and clone size are from that table. The repertoire holds roughly 68,000 clones, with 87% as singletons. The germline CDR1 and CDR2 sequences are LNHDA and SQIVND (reference sequence). The CDR3 consists of 13 residues. The V gene lost 3 bases and the J gene lost 4 bases, with 9 bases spanning the gap.

This TCR derives from a woman between 50 and 59 years old with COVID-19, enrolled during active disease. Sequenced input: peripheral blood. The V and J genes are TRBV19 and TRBJ2-5; D is perhaps TRBD1 (5 bases). CDR3 protein: CASSIQGLETQYF. The CDR3 region has the DNA TGTGCCAGTAGTATCCAGGGTTTAGAGACCCAGTACTTC.